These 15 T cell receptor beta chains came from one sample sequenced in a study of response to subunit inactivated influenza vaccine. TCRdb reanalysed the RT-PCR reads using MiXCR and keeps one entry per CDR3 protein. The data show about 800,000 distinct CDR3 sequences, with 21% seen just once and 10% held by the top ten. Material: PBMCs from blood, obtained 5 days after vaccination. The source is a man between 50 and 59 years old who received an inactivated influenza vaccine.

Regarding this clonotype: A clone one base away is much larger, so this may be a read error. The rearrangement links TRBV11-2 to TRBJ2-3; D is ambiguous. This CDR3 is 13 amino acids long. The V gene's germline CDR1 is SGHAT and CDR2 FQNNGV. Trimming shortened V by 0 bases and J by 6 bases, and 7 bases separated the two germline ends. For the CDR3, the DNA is TGTGCCAGCAGCTTAGACGGTGTGGATACGCAGTATTTT. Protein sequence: CASSLDGVDTQYF.

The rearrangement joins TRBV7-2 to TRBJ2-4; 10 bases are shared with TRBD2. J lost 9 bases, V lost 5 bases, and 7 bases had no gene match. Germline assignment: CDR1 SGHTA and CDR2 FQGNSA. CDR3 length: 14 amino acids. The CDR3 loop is CASSASSGRGIQYF. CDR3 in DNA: TGTGCCAGCAGCGCATCTAGCGGGAGAGGCATTCAGTACTTC.

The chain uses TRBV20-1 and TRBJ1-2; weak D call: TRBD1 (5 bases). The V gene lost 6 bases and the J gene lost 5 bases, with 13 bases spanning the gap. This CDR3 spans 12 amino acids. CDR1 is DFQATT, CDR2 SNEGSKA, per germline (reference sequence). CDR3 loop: CSARTRDYGYTF. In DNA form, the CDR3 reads TGCAGTGCCCGGACAAGGGATTATGGCTACACCTTC.

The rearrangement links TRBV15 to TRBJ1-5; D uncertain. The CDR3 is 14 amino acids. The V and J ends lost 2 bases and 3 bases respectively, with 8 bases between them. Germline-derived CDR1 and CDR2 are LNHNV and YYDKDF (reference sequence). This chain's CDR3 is CATSRPGFNQPQHF. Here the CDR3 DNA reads TGTGCCACCAGCAGACCAGGCTTCAATCAGCCCCAGCATTTT.

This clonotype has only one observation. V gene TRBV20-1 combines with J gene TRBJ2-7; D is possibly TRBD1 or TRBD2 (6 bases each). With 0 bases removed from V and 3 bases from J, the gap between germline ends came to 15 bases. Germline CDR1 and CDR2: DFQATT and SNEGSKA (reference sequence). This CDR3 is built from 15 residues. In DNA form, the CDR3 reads TGCAGTGCTAGAGATTTCGGGGGCCAATTCTACGAGCAGTACTTC. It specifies CSARDFGGQFYEQYF.

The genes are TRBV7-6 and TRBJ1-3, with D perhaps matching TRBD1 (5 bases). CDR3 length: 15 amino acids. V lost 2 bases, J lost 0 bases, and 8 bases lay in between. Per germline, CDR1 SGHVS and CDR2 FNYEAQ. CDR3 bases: TGTGCCAGCAGCTTACAGGGAGACTCTGGAAACACCATATATTTT. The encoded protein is CASSLQGDSGNTIYF.

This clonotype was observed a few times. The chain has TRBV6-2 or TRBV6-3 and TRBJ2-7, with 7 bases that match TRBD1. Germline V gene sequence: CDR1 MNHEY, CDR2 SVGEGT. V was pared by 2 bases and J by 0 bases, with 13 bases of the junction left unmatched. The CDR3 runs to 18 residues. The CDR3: CASSYPVVTDRISYEQYF. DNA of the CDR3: TGTGCCAGCAGTTACCCTGTCGTTACGGACAGGATCTCCTACGAGCAGTACTTC.

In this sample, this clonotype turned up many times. The CDR3 region is CSASTANTGELFF. For the CDR3, the DNA is TGCAGTGCTAGTACAGCGAACACCGGGGAGCTGTTTTTT. The V call is TRBV20-1, the J call TRBJ2-2; D unclear. CDR1 is DFQATT and CDR2 is SNEGSKA in the germline V gene (reference sequence). V was cut by 3 bases and J by 0 bases, with 5 bases left in between. The CDR3 length is 13 residues.

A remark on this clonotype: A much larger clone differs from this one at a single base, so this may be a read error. In nucleotides, the CDR3 is TGTGCCAGCAGCCCGACCGACGGTGTACGTAGGGAGCAGTACTTC. This sequence encodes CASSPTDGVRREQYF. V and J are TRBV7-2 and TRBJ2-7; D not resolved. V lost 5 bases, J lost 7 bases, and 21 bases lay in between. Per germline, CDR1 SGHTA and CDR2 FQGNSA. CDR3 size: 15 residues.

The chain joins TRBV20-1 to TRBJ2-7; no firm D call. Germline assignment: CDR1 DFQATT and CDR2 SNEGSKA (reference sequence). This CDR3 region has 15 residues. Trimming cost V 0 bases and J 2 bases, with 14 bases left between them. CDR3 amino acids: CSARDIEASTYEQYF. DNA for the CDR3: TGCAGTGCTAGAGATATAGAGGCGAGCACCTACGAGCAGTACTTC.

CDR3 residues: CASSQGFADYEQYF. The CDR3 nucleotides read TGTGCCAGCAGCCAAGGGTTCGCCGACTACGAGCAGTACTTC. The chain employs TRBV3-1 and TRBJ2-7; D unresolved. The V end lost 1 base, the J end lost 3 bases, and 10 bases lay between the germline ends. The CDR3 loop spans 14 amino acids. From germline, CDR1 is LGHDT and CDR2 YNNKEL (reference sequence).

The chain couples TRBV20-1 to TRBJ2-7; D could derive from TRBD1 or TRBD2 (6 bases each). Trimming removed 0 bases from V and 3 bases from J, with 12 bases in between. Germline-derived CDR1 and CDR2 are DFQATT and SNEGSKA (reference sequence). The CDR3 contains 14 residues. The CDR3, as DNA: TGCAGTGCTAGAGATCTTGAGGGGGGCTACGAGCAGTACTTC. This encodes CSARDLEGGYEQYF.

This CDR3 reads CASKGVRGPNEQFF. For the CDR3, the DNA is TGTGCCAGCAAGGGGGTAAGGGGGCCGAATGAGCAGTTCTTC. The V gene is TRBV2, the J gene TRBJ2-1, with 7 nucleotides matching TRBD1. CDR1 is SNHLY and CDR2 is FYNNEI in the germline V gene. Trimming at V came to 7 bases and at J to 7 bases, leaving 10 bases not matched to a gene. The CDR3 is 14 amino acids.

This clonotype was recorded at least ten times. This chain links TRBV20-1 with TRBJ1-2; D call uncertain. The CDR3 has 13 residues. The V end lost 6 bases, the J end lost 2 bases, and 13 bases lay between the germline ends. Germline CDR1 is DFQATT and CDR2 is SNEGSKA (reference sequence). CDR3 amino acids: CSAAVGSNYGYTF. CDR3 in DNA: TGCAGTGCCGCGGTGGGTTCCAACTATGGCTACACCTTC.

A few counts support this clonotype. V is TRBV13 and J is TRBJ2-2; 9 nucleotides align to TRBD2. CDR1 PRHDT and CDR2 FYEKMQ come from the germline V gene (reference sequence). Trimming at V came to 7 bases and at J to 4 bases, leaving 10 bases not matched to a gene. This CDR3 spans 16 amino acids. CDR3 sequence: CASTNGEREATGELFF. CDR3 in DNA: TGTGCCAGCACCAATGGGGAGCGGGAGGCCACCGGGGAGCTGTTTTTT.